What follows describes a single TCR beta chain. The data stem from a study of control samples from healthy donors and cancer patients. Clones were sequenced by immunoSEQ multiplex PCR, and TCRdb holds only the in-frame ones, with some missing. The sample yields fewer than 500,000 clones, around nine tenths seen once. The CDR3 is 13 residues long. Between the trimmed V and J ends, which lost 4 bases and 5 bases, there was a span of 11 bases. The V gene's germline CDR1 is LNHDA and CDR2 SQIVND (reference sequence). This chain uses TRBV19 with TRBJ2-5; the D call may be TRBD1 or TRBD2 (5 bases each). This TCR derives from a man in his forties with head and neck cancer. The sequenced sample consisted of PBMCs. CDR3 amino acids: CASSTQGVETQYF. The CDR3 region has the DNA TGTGCCAGTAGTACGCAGGGAGTCGAGACCCAGTACTTC.